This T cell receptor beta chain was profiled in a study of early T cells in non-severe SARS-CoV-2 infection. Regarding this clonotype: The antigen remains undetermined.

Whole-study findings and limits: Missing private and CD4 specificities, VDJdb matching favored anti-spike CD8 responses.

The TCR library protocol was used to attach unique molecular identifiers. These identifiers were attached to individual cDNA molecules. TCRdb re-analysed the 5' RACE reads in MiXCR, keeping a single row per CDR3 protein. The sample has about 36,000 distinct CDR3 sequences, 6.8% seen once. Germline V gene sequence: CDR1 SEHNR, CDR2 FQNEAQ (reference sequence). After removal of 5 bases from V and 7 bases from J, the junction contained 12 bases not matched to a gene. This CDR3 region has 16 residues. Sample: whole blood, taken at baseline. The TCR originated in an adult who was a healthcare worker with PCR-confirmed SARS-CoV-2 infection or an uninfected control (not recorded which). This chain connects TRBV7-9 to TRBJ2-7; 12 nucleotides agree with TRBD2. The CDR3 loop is CASSNPASGRAWEQYF. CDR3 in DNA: TGTGCCAGCAGCAACCCCGCTAGCGGGAGGGCCTGGGAGCAGTACTTC.